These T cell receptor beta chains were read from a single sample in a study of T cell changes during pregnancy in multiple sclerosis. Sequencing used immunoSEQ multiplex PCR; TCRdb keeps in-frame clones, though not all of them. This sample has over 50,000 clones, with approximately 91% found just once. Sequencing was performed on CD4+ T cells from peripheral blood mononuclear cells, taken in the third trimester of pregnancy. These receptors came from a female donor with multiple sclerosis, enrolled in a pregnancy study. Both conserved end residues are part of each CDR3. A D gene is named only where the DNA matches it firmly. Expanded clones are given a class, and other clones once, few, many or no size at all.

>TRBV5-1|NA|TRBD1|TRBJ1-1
TGCGCCAGCAGCTCGGGACAGCTGAACACTGAAGCTTTCTTT
CASSSGQLNTEAFF
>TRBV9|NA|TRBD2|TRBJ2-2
TGTGCCAGCAGCGGCCTAGCGGGGACGAACACCGGGGAGCTGTTTTTT
CASSGLAGTNTGELFF
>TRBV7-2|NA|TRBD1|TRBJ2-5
TGTGCCAGCAGTGCCGGACAGGGGGCAGTGGAGACCCAGTACTTC
CASSAGQGAVETQYF
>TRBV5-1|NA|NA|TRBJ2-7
TGCGCCAGCAGCTACCAGGGCTACGAGCAGTACTTC
CASSYQGYEQYF
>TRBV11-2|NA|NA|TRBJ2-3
TGTGCCAGCAGCTCTTTAGCGCTGAGCACAGATACGCAGTATTTT
CASSSLALSTDTQYF
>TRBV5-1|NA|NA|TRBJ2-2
TGCGCCAGCAGCTTGGCCAGCGGAGGGGCCAACACCGGGGAGCTGTTTTTT
CASSLASGGANTGELFF
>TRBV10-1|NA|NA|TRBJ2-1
TGCGCCAGCAGTGAGAACCTAGACGGAGGGAATGAGCAGTTCTTC
CASSENLDGGNEQFF
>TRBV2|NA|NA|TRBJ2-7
TGTGCCAGCAGGGACCAGGGGCTGGACGAGCAGTACTTC
CASRDQGLDEQYF
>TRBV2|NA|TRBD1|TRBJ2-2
TGTGCCAGTTCAGTACAGGGGGCGAACACCGGGGAGCTGTTTTTT
CASSVQGANTGELFF
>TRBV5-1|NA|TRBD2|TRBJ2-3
TGCGCCAGCAGCGTGACCGGCGGGAGGGCCCCAGATACGCAGTATTTT
CASSVTGGRAPDTQYF
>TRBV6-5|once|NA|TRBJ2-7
TGTGCCAGCAGTTACGCGGGGACCTACGAGCAGTACTTC
CASSYAGTYEQYF
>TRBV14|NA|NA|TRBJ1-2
TGTGCCAGCAGCCAGGCAGGGGCCTATGGCTACACCTTC
CASSQAGAYGYTF
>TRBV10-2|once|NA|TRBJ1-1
TGCGCCAGCAGTGCGCAGGGGAAAACTGAAGCTTTCTTT
CASSAQGKTEAFF
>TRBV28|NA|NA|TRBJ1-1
TGTGCCAGCAAATTATCTTGGCTCGAACGAGCTTTCTTT
CASKLSWLERAFF
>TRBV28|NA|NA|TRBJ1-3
TGTGCCAGCAGTTTAGCCCCGAGATCTGGAAACACCATATATTTT
CASSLAPRSGNTIYF
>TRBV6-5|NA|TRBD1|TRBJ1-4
TGTGCCAGCAGTTACGACGGACAGGTGGGGGAAAAACTGTTTTTT
CASSYDGQVGEKLFF
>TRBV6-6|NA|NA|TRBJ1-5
TGTGCCAGCAGTTACGGCCAGGGTTCCCTCAATCAGCCCCAGCATTTT
CASSYGQGSLNQPQHF
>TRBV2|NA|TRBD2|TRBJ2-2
TGTGCCAGCAGTGAGGGGGGGTCTAGCAGCACCGGGGAGCTGTTTTTT
CASSEGGSSSTGELFF
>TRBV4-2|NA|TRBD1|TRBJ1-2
TGTGCCAGCACCCAGACAGGGCCGTATGGCTACACCTTC
CASTQTGPYGYTF
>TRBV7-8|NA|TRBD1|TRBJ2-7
TGTGCCAGCAGCTCCAGGCGGGACAGGAGGGACGAGCAGTACTTC
CASSSRRDRRDEQYF
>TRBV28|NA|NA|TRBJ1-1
TGTGCCAGCAGCGCATACATGAACACTGAAGCTTTCTTT
CASSAYMNTEAFF
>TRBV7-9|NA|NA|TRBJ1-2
TGTGCCAGCGGGCTCGCCTATGGCTACACCTTC
CASGLAYGYTF
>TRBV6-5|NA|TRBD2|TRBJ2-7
TGTGCCAGCAGTTACACTGCCGGGGGGTCCTACGAGCAGTACTTC
CASSYTAGGSYEQYF
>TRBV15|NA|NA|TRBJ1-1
TGTGCCACCAGCAAGAAAAGGGACTCGCGGAACACTGAAGCTTTCTTT
CATSKKRDSRNTEAFF
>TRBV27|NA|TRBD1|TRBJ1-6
TGTGCCAGCAGTTGGGACAGGGTCTTCCCCCTCCACTTT
CASSWDRVFPLHF
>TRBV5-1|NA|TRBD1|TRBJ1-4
TGCGCCAGCAGCTATGGGACAGGGAGTCGGGAAAAACTGTTTTTT
CASSYGTGSREKLFF
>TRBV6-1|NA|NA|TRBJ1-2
TGTGCCAGCAGTGCCACATCTAACTATGGCTACACCTTC
CASSATSNYGYTF
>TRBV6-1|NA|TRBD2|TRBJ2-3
TGTGCCAGCAGTCTAGCGGGGGGTGGCACAGATACGCAGTATTTT
CASSLAGGGTDTQYF
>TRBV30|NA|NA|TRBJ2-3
TGTGCCTGGACCCGACAGTCTAGCACAGATACGCAGTATTTT
CAWTRQSSTDTQYF
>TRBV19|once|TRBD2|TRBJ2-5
TGTGCCAGTAGTATAGAGCGGGGGGCAGAAGAGACCCAGTACTTC
CASSIERGAEETQYF
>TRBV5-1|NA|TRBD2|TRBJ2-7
TGCGCCAGCAGCCTTAGCGGGGGGTCCTACGAGCAGTACTTC
CASSLSGGSYEQYF
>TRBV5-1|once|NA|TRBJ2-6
TGCGCCAGCAGCGACGCGGGACAGTCAGACGGGGCCAACGTCCTGACTTTC
CASSDAGQSDGANVLTF
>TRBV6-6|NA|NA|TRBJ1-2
TGTGCCAGCAGTTACTTAGCTGCCCAGAACTATGGCTACACCTTC
CASSYLAAQNYGYTF
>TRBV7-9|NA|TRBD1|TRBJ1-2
TGTGCCAGCAGCTTAGACAGGGGAAACTATGGCTACACCTTC
CASSLDRGNYGYTF
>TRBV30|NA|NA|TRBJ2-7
TGTGCCTGGAGTGTATGGAGGATAGGGTACGAGCAGTACTTC
CAWSVWRIGYEQYF
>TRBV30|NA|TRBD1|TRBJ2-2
TGTGCCTGGAGTTGGACAGGGACGGGCGGCGGGGAGCTGTTTTTT
CAWSWTGTGGGELFF
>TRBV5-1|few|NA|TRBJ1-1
TGCGCCAGCAGCTTCCAGGGTGATACTGAAGCTTTCTTT
CASSFQGDTEAFF
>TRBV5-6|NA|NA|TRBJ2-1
TGTGCCAGCAGCCCACTAGTCCAATACAATGAGCAGTTCTTC
CASSPLVQYNEQFF
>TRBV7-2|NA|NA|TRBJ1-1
TGTGCCAGCAACTTGGGTCTAGAGAACACTGAAGCTTTCTTT
CASNLGLENTEAFF
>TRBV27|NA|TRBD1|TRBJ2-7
TGTGCCAGCGCCAAGGGACAGTTCGCCTACGAGCAGTACTTC
CASAKGQFAYEQYF
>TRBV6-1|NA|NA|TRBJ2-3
TGTGCCAGCAGTGAAGTGGGCTATCTCGGCACAGATACGCAGTATTTT
CASSEVGYLGTDTQYF
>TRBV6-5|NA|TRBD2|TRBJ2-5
TGTGCCAGCTCAGAGGCCAGCGGGAGTGCGGAGACCCAGTACTTC
CASSEASGSAETQYF
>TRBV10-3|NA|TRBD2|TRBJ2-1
TGTGCCATCAGTGACCTGCGTGCGGGAGGGGATGAGCAGTTCTTC
CAISDLRAGGDEQFF